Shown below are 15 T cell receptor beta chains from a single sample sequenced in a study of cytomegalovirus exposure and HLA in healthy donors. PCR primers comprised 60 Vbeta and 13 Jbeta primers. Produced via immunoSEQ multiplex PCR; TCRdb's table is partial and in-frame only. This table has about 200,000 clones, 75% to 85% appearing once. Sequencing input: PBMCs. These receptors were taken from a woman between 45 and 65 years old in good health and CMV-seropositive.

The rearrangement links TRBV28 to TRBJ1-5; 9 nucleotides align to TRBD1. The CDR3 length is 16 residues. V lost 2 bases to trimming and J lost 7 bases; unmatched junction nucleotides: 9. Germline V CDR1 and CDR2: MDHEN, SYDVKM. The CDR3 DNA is TGTGCCAGCAGTTTAGGGTTTGGACAGGGGCAACAGCCCCAGCATTTT. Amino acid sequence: CASSLGFGQGQQPQHF.

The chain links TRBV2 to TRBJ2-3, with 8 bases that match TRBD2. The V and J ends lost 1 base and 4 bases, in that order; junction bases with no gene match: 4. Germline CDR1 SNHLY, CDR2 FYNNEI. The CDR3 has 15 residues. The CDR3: CASSEDTGGADTQYF. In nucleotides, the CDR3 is TGTGCCAGCAGTGAAGATACGGGGGGGGCAGATACGCAGTATTTT.

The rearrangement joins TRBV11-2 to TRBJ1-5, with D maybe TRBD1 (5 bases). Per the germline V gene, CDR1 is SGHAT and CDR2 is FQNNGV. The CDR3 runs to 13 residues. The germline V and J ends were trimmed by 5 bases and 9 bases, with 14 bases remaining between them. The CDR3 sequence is CASSPLTGGPQHF. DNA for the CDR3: TGTGCCAGCAGCCCCTTGACCGGGGGGCCCCAGCATTTT.

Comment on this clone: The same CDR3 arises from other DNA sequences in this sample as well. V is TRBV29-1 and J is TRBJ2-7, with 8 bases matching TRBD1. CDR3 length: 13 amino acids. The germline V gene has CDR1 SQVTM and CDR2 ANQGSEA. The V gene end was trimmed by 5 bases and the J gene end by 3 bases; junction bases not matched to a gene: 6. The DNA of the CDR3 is TGCAGCGTTTCTCCGGGACAGGTCTACGAGCAGTACTTC. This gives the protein CSVSPGQVYEQYF.

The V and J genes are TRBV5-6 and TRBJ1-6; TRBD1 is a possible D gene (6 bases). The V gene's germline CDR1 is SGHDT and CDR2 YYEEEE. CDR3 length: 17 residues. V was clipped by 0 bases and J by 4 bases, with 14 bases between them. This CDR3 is CASSLAGAFGYNSPLHF. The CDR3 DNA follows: TGTGCCAGCAGCTTGGCAGGGGCCTTCGGGTATAATTCACCCCTCCACTTT.

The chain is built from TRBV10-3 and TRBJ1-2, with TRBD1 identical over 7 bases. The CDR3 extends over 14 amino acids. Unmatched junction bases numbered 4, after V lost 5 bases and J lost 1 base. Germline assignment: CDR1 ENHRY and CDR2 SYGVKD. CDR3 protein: CAISPGQLNYGYTF. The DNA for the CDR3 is TGTGCCATCAGTCCGGGACAGCTTAACTATGGCTACACCTTC.

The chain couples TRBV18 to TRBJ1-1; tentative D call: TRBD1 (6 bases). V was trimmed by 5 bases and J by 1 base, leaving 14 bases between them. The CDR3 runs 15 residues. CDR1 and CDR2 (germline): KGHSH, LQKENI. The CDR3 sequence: CASSRGTVGNTEAFF. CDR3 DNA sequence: TGTGCCAGCTCAAGGGGGACGGTTGGGAACACTGAAGCTTTCTTT.

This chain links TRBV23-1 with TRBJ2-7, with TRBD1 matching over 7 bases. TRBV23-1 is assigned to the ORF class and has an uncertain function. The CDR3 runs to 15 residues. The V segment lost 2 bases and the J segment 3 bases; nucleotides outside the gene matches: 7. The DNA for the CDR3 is TGCGCCAGCAGTCAACCCGGGACAGTAAACTACGAGCAGTACTTC. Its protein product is CASSQPGTVNYEQYF.

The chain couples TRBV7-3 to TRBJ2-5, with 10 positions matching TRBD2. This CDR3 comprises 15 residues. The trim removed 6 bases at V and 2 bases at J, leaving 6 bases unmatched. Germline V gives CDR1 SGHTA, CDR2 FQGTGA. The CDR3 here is CASSRAGGLQETQYF. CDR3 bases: TGTGCCAGCAGTAGAGCGGGAGGGCTACAAGAGACCCAGTACTTC.

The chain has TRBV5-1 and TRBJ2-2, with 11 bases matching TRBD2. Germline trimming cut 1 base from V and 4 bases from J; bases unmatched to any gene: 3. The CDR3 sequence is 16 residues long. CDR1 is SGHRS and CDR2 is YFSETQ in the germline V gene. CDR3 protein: CASSLTGLAVTGELFF. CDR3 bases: TGCGCCAGCAGCTTGACGGGACTAGCGGTCACCGGGGAGCTGTTTTTT. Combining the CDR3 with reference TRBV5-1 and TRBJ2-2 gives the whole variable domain KAGVTQTPRYLIKTRGQQVTLSCSPISGHRSVSWYQQTPGQGLQFLFEYFSETQRNKGNFPGRFSGRQFSNSRSEMNVSTLELGDSALYLCASSLTGLAVTGELFFGEGSRLTVL.

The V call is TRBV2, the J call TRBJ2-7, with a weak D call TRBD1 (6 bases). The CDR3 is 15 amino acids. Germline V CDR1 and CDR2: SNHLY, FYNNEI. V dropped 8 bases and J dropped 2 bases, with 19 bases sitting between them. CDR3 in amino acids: CASGDTGDKAYEQYF. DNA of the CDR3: TGTGCCAGCGGCGATACCGGGGACAAGGCCTACGAGCAGTACTTC.

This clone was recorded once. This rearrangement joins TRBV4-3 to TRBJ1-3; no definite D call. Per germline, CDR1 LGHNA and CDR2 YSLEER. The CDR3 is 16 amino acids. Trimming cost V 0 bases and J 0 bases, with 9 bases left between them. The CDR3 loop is CASSQDYSVSGNTIYF. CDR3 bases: TGCGCCAGCAGCCAAGATTATTCGGTCTCTGGAAACACCATATATTTT.

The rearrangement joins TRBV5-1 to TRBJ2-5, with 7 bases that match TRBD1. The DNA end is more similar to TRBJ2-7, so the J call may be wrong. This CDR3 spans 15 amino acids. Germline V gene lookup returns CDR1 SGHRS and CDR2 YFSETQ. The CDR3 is CASSLGGGLSDEQYF. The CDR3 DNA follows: TGCGCCAGCAGCTTGGGAGGGGGCCTTTCAGACGAGCAGTACTTC.

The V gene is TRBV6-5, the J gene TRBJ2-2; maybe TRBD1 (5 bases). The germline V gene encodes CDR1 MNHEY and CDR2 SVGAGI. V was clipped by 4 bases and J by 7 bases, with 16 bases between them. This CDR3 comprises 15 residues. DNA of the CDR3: TGTGCCAGCAGTTCCCTTAAGGGGCAGGGCGGGGAGCTGTTTTTT. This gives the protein CASSSLKGQGGELFF.

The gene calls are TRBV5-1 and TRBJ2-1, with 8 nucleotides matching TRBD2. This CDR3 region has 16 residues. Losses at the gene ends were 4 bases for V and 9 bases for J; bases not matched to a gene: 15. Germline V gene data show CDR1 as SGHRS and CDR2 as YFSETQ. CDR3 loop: CASSLGASGYQGEQFF. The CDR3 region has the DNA TGCGCCAGCAGCCTGGGCGCTAGCGGGTACCAAGGTGAGCAGTTCTTC. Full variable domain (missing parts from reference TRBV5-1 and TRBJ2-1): KAGVTQTPRYLIKTRGQQVTLSCSPISGHRSVSWYQQTPGQGLQFLFEYFSETQRNKGNFPGRFSGRQFSNSRSEMNVSTLELGDSALYLCASSLGASGYQGEQFFGPGTRLTVL.